The 10 T cell receptor beta chains below all came from one sample that was sequenced in a study of post-analysis software for immune sequencing data. Study-level points and caveats: Comparison of patients with controls showed about 5 TRBV segments more frequent in patients, TRBV5-6, TRBV5-1 and TRBV20-1 among them.

Their cognate antigens are unknown. Built from TCR beta cDNA, the libraries had unique molecular identifiers in them. TCRdb passed the PCR reads through MiXCR, listing each CDR3 protein once. The sample records hundreds of thousands of distinct CDR3 sequences, about 40% being singletons. The sample consisted of blood. Receptors were obtained from a girl under 18 with multiple sclerosis.

This clonotype was recorded once. CDR3 in amino acids: CASSLPSGSVETQYF. In nucleotides, the CDR3 is TGTGCCAGCAGTTTACCTAGCGGGAGTGTGGAGACCCAGTACTTC. V is TRBV12-3 or TRBV12-4 and J is TRBJ2-7, with TRBD2 matching over 10 bases. TRBJ2-5 matches the DNA end more closely, so the J call is doubtful. The CDR3 is 15 amino acids.

This chain links TRBV11-2 with TRBJ2-7; 7 bases fit TRBD2. The V segment lost 5 bases and the J segment 2 bases; nucleotides outside the gene matches: 3. Germline CDR1 reads SGHAT; CDR2 reads FQNNGV. The CDR3 covers 13 residues. The CDR3 is CASSGLGTYEQYF. DNA of the CDR3: TGTGCCAGCAGCGGACTAGGAACCTACGAGCAGTACTTC. The entire variable domain, with the rest obtained from reference TRBV11-2 and TRBJ2-7, is as follows: EAGVAQSPRYKIIEKRQSVAFWCNPISGHATLYWYQQILGQGPKLLIQFQNNGVVDDSQLPKDRFSAERLKGVDSTLKIQPAKLEDSAVYLCASSGLGTYEQYFGPGTRLTVT.

In DNA form, the CDR3 reads TGTGCCAGCAGCCAAGCTTGGACAGAGTCCTACGAGCAGTACTTC. Amino acid sequence: CASSQAWTESYEQYF. The chain carries TRBV3-1 and TRBJ2-4; a weak D match, TRBD1 (6 bases). The J call may be incorrect, as the DNA end agrees better with TRBJ2-7. This CDR3 is built from 15 residues. Per germline, CDR1 LGHDT and CDR2 YNNKEL (reference sequence).

This clonotype was counted ten times or more. This sequence joins TRBV4-1 and TRBJ1-6, with D perhaps TRBD1 (6 bases). Trimming took 4 bases from V and 10 from J, leaving 11 bases between them. Germline lookup yields CDR1 MGHRA and CDR2 YSYEKL. This CDR3 comprises 13 residues. CDR3 in DNA: TGCGCCAGCAGCCGGGACATGGGCTCACCCCTCCACTTT. Amino acid sequence: CASSRDMGSPLHF.

This chain connects TRBV6-6 to TRBJ1-2; perhaps TRBD1 as D (5 bases). V dropped 8 bases and J dropped 7 bases, with 5 bases sitting between them. CDR3 size: 9 residues. Germline V lookup: CDR1 MNHNY, CDR2 SVGAGI (reference sequence). Written as DNA, the CDR3 is TGTGCCAGCGGGGGTGGCTACACCTTC. Translating it yields CASGGGYTF.

For this clonotype: Germline is not matched at one junction end, which may reflect a read error. V usage is TRBV12-3 or TRBV12-4 and J usage is TRBJ2-3; TRBD1 matches 7 bases. The CDR3 length is 16 residues. The CDR3 sequence is CASSPSDRVRTDTQYF. The CDR3 DNA sequence: TGTGCCAGCAGCCCATCCGACAGGGTGAGAACAGATACGCAATATTTT.

This clonotype has a handful of counts. CDR3 loop: CASSPPTSGALTYEQYF. DNA for the CDR3: TGTGCCAGCAGCCCTCCCACTAGCGGAGCCTTGACCTACGAGCAGTACTTC. The chain joins TRBV12-3 or TRBV12-4 to TRBJ2-7, with 8 positions matching TRBD2. The junction had 15 bases not matched to a gene; V was cut back by 6 bases and J by 2 bases. The CDR3 has 17 amino acids.

The chain has TRBV12-3 or TRBV12-4 and TRBJ2-3, with D perhaps matching TRBD1 or TRBD2 (6 bases each). V was trimmed by 7 bases and J by 0 bases, leaving 17 bases between them. The CDR3 consists of 16 residues. Here the CDR3 reads CASTFYGGLSTDTQYF. The CDR3 DNA reads as TGTGCCAGCACTTTTTACGGGGGCCTTAGCACAGATACGCAGTATTTT.

The chain couples TRBV5-1 to TRBJ1-5, with D unclear. Germline loops: CDR1 SGHRS, CDR2 YFSETQ. The CDR3 length is 13 residues. The V end was cut by 0 bases, the J end by 6 bases, with 7 bases between. The CDR3 DNA sequence: TGCGCCAGCAGCTTGGCGTCGGGTCAGCCCCAGCATTTT. Translating gives CASSLASGQPQHF. Full variable domain (rest looked up from reference TRBV5-1 and TRBJ1-5): KAGVTQTPRYLIKTRGQQVTLSCSPISGHRSVSWYQQTPGQGLQFLFEYFSETQRNKGNFPGRFSGRQFSNSRSEMNVSTLELGDSALYLCASSLASGQPQHFGDGTRLSIL.

This clonotype was picked up a small number of times. The chain is built from TRBV27 and TRBJ2-4; D call uncertain. The CDR3 extends over 13 amino acids. CDR1 and CDR2 from the germline V gene are MNHEY and SMNVEV (reference sequence). Trimming took 2 bases from V and 9 from J, leaving 11 bases between them. CDR3 residues: CASSLGISGIQYF. Written as DNA, the CDR3 is TGTGCCAGCAGTTTAGGGATTTCGGGCATTCAGTACTTC.